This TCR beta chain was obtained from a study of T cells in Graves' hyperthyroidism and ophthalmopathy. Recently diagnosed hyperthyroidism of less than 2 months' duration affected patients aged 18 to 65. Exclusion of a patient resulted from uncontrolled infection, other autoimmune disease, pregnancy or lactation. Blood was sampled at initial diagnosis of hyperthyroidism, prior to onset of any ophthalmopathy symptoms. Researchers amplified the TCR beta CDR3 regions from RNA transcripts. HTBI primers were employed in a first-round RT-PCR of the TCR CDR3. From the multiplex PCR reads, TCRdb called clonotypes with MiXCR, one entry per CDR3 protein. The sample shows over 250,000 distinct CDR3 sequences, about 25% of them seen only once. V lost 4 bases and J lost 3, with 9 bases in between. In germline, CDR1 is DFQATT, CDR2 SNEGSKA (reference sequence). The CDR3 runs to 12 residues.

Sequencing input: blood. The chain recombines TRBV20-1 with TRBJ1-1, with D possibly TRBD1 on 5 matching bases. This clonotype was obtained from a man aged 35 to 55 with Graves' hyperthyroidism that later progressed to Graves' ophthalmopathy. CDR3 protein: CSAIGADTEAFF. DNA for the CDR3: TGCAGTGCTATTGGGGCGGACACTGAAGCTTTCTTT.